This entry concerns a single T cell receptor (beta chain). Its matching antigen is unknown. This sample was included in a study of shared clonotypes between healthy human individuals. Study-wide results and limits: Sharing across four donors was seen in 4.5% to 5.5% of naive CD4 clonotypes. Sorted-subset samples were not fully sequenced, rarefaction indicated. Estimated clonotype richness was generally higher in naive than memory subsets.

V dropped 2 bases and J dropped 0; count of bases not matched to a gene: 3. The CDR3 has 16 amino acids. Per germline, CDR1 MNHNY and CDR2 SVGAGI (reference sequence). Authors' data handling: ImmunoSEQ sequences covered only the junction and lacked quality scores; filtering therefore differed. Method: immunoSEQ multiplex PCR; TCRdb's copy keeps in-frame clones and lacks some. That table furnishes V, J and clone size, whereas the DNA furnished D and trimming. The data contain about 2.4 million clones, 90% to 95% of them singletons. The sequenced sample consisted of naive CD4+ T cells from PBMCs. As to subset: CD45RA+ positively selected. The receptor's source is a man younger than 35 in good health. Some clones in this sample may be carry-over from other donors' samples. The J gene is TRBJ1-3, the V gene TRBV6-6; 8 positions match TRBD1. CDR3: CASSYTGTGSGNTIYF. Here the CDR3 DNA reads TGTGCCAGCAGTTACACCGGGACAGGCTCTGGAAACACCATATATTTT.